One sample yielded the 17 T cell receptor beta chains listed below, sequenced in a study of blood T cell repertoires in COVID-19. Measured with immunoSEQ multiplex PCR; TCRdb has only the in-frame clones, and not every one. The top ten clones hold roughly 17% of a sample with roughly 18,000 clones, 77% of them seen once. Sequencing used peripheral blood. All receptors come from a man between 65 and 80 years old with COVID-19, enrolled during active disease.

This chain connects TRBV18 to TRBJ1-5; D ambiguous. Germline V CDR1 and CDR2: KGHSH, LQKENI. This CDR3 is 15 amino acids long. V was pared by 2 bases and J by 0 bases, with 8 bases between. This CDR3 is CASSPNSNSNQPQHF. CDR3 bases: TGTGCCAGCTCACCAAACAGTAATAGCAATCAGCCCCAGCATTTT.

The chain couples TRBV6-4 to TRBJ2-1; 14 bases are a match to TRBD2. Trimming removed 5 bases from V and 9 bases from J; junction bases left unmatched: 15. CDR1 MRHNA and CDR2 SNTAGT come from the germline V gene. The CDR3 runs 18 residues. The chain's CDR3 is CASSPGTSGSNSLGEQFF. The CDR3 DNA follows: TGTGCCAGCAGTCCCGGGACTAGCGGGAGTAATTCTTTAGGTGAGCAGTTCTTC.

The CDR3 nucleotides read TGTGCCAGCAGTGAAAGCAGGGCCTATAATTCACCCCTCCACTTT. Translating gives CASSESRAYNSPLHF. This chain uses TRBV2 with TRBJ1-6, with D possibly matching TRBD1 (5 bases). This CDR3 spans 15 amino acids. Germline values: CDR1 SNHLY, CDR2 FYNNEI. The ends were cut back, 2 bases at V and 2 bases at J, with 7 bases in the middle.

V and J are TRBV5-1 and TRBJ2-7; no clear D. Germline values: CDR1 SGHRS, CDR2 YFSETQ. Trimming pared 4 bases from V and 2 bases from J, leaving 10 bases between. The CDR3 has 13 amino acids. The CDR3 sequence is CASSAVVPYEQYF. The CDR3 DNA follows: TGCGCCAGCAGCGCGGTGGTCCCCTACGAGCAGTACTTC.

The CDR3 is CASSLEGQGNTF. As DNA, the CDR3 is TGTGCCAGCAGCCTAGAGGGACAGGGGAATACCTTC. This chain uses TRBV3-1 (or the pseudogene TRBV3-2) with TRBJ1-2; 10 nucleotides match TRBD1. Germline trimming cut 4 bases from V and 14 bases from J; bases unmatched to any gene: 7. This CDR3 contains 12 residues. The germline CDR1 and CDR2 sequences are LGHDT and YNNKEL (reference sequence).

The chain has TRBV7-3 and TRBJ1-1; no firm D call. The CDR3 sequence is 13 residues long. Germline V lookup: CDR1 SGHTA, CDR2 FQGTGA. The V end lost 4 bases, the J end lost 5 bases, and 11 bases lay between the germline ends. CDR3 sequence reads: CASSSGRETEAFF. The CDR3 nucleotides read TGTGCCAGCAGCTCGGGTCGGGAAACTGAAGCTTTCTTT. The full variable domain, its missing parts supplied by reference TRBV7-3 and TRBJ1-1, is GAGVSQTPSNKVTEKGKYVELRCDPISGHTALYWYRQSLGQGPEFLIYFQGTGAADDSGLPNDRFFAVRPEGSVSTLKIQRTERGDSAVYLCASSSGRETEAFFGQGTRLTVV.

This clone is deemed medium-sized. CDR3 bases: TGCAGTGTTCTGGACAGCTATGGCTACACCTTC. It is translated as CSVLDSYGYTF. V is TRBV20-1 and J is TRBJ1-2; possible D gene TRBD1, 6 bases. The CDR3 totals 11 residues. Germline V gene lookup returns CDR1 DFQATT and CDR2 SNEGSKA (reference sequence). V gave up 7 bases and J gave up 4 bases, with 10 bases separating them.

The rearrangement uses TRBV5-1 and TRBJ2-1; D possibly corresponds to TRBD2 (5 bases). V lost 5 bases to trimming and J lost 2 bases, with 17 bases between them. This CDR3 has 16 residues. Germline V gene data show CDR1 as SGHRS and CDR2 as YFSETQ. DNA for the CDR3: TGCGCCAGCAGTCCCGAGGGCGCCCGGACCTACAATGAGCAGTTCTTC. Its translation is CASSPEGARTYNEQFF.

For the CDR3, the DNA is TGTGCCAGCAGTTACTCGTGGCAGGGGGTAATAGGCTACACCTTC. Translating it yields CASSYSWQGVIGYTF. The chain links TRBV6-5 to TRBJ1-2, with 7 positions matching TRBD1. Losses at the gene ends were 0 bases for V and 8 bases for J; bases not matched to a gene: 9. In germline, CDR1 is MNHEY, CDR2 SVGAGI. This CDR3 is built from 15 residues.

The chain uses TRBV27 and TRBJ2-7; D gene uncertain. The V and J ends lost 2 bases and 0 bases respectively, with 11 bases between them. This CDR3 has 15 residues. The germline gives CDR1 MNHEY, CDR2 SMNVEV (reference sequence). CDR3 sequence (DNA): TGTGCCAGCAGTTTAATCCCCGGTCTCTCCTACGAGCAGTACTTC. Translated: CASSLIPGLSYEQYF.

This clone occurred once. V and J are TRBV5-1 and TRBJ1-2; D is possibly TRBD1 (6 bases). From germline, CDR1 is SGHRS and CDR2 YFSETQ. The CDR3 spans 13 residues. With 4 bases removed from V and 11 bases from J, the gap between germline ends came to 18 bases. The CDR3 DNA follows: TGCGCCAGCAGCACCGGGACAAGGGGAGGGTACACCTTC. It codes for CASSTGTRGGYTF.

The CDR3 is CASSLDQSTDTQYF. DNA for the CDR3: TGCGCCAGCAGCTTGGATCAGAGCACAGATACGCAGTATTTT. V usage is TRBV5-1 and J usage is TRBJ2-3; D is uncertain. The germline V gene has CDR1 SGHRS and CDR2 YFSETQ. The V end lost 0 bases, the J end lost 0 bases, and 5 bases lay between the germline ends. The CDR3 spans 14 residues.

This chain connects TRBV5-6 to TRBJ1-5; weak D call: TRBD1 (6 bases). CDR1 and CDR2 (germline): SGHDT, YYEEEE. CDR3 size: 15 residues. Deletions cut 0 bases from V and 3 bases from J, with 10 bases between. The DNA of the CDR3 is TGTGCCAGCAGCTTGGTAGGGGGAGTCAATCAGCCCCAGCATTTT. Protein product: CASSLVGGVNQPQHF.

The chain couples TRBV18 to TRBJ2-6; TRBD1 matches at 8 bases. Germline CDR1 reads KGHSH; CDR2 reads LQKENI. The CDR3 length is 18 residues. V lost 3 bases, J lost 3 bases, and 10 bases stayed unmatched. CDR3 bases: TGTGCCAGCTCACCCCGACAGGGGTTCGCTTTTGGGGCCAACGTCCTGACTTTC. The encoded protein is CASSPRQGFAFGANVLTF.

This clone is termed medium-sized. The chain recombines TRBV29-1 with TRBJ2-3; TRBD1 agrees at 10 bases. CDR3 size: 14 residues. Trimming took 4 bases from V and 0 from J; bases not matched to a gene: 1. Germline values: CDR1 SQVTM, CDR2 ANQGSEA. The CDR3 reads CSVGQGASTDTQYF. The DNA for the CDR3 is TGCAGCGTTGGACAGGGGGCGAGCACAGATACGCAGTATTTT.

This chain connects TRBV16 to TRBJ1-5; 12 positions match TRBD1. This CDR3 contains 17 residues. Per the germline V gene, CDR1 is KGHSY and CDR2 is FQNENV. The V and J ends lost 4 bases and 9 bases, in that order; junction bases with no gene match: 13. The CDR3 protein is CASSPRGGQGARWPQHF. For the CDR3, the DNA is TGTGCCAGCAGCCCTCGGGGGGGACAGGGGGCCAGGTGGCCCCAGCATTTT.

This chain connects TRBV5-1 to TRBJ1-3, with 7 bases fitting TRBD1. Germline V gene data show CDR1 as SGHRS and CDR2 as YFSETQ. The CDR3 is made up of 16 amino acids. V trimming: 5 bases; J trimming: 3 bases; junction bases outside the gene matches: 11. The CDR3 sequence is CASSNTGVTRGNTIYF. The CDR3 region has the DNA TGCGCCAGCAGTAATACAGGGGTGACCCGTGGAAACACCATATATTTT.